The rows below give T cell receptor beta chains drawn from one sample of a study of T cells in Graves' hyperthyroidism and ophthalmopathy. TCRdb re-called the multiplex PCR reads with MiXCR, one entry per CDR3 protein. Of 540,000 or so distinct CDR3 sequences listed, 15% to 19% are singletons. The source material was blood. Receptors originate from a woman in her thirties with Graves' hyperthyroidism. Both conserved end residues are part of each CDR3. A D gene is named only where the DNA matches it firmly. Clone size appears in some rows only: once, few, many, or a class for an expanded clone.

TRBV2	TRBJ2-1	many	-	CASSERRLGLYNEQFF	TGTGCCAGCAGTGAGAGGCGGCTAGGCCTTTACAATGAGCAGTTCTTC
TRBV5-1	TRBJ2-7	few	TRBD2	CASSLGPWDYSYEQYF	TGCGCCAGCAGCTTGGGGCCATGGGACTACTCCTACGAGCAGTACTTC
TRBV20-1	TRBJ2-3	many	TRBD2	CSARTGLALDTQYF	TGCAGTGCTAGGACGGGACTAGCGTTAGATACGCAGTATTTT
TRBV29-1	TRBJ2-1	few	TRBD2	CSVPRGGRSNEQFF	TGCAGCGTTCCCCGCGGCGGGAGGTCCAATGAGCAGTTCTTC
TRBV5-1	TRBJ2-7	-	-	CASSLVGGLAYEQYF	TGCGCCAGCAGCTTGGTTGGGGGACTGGCCTACGAGCAGTACTTC
TRBV9	TRBJ1-5	few	-	CASSAARGNNQPQHF	TGTGCCAGCAGCGCAGCAAGGGGGAACAATCAGCCCCAGCATTTT
TRBV3-1	TRBJ2-2	-	-	CASSQAGEGGELFF	TGTGCCAGCAGCCAAGCAGGGGAGGGCGGGGAGCTGTTTTTT
TRBV7-2	TRBJ2-1	many	TRBD1	CASRETGYDEQFF	TGTGCCAGCAGAGAGACAGGGTACGATGAGCAGTTCTTC
TRBV7-2	TRBJ2-3	few	-	CASSDQQGFPDTQYF	TGTGCCAGCAGCGACCAACAGGGCTTCCCAGATACGCAGTATTTT
TRBV6-2/TRBV6-3	TRBJ2-5	-	-	CASTRGKETQYF	TGTGCCAGCACTAGGGGTAAAGAGACCCAGTACTTC
TRBV19	TRBJ2-3	-	TRBD1	CASSTGGGTDTQYF	TGTGCCAGTTCCACAGGGGGCGGGACAGATACGCAGTATTTT
TRBV29-1	TRBJ2-4	-	-	CSVEETGRENIQYF	TGCAGCGTTGAAGAAACAGGCAGGGAAAACATTCAGTACTTC
TRBV19	TRBJ2-2	-	TRBD2	CASSILAGGGTGELFF	TGTGCCAGTAGTATACTAGCGGGAGGTGGGACCGGGGAGCTGTTTTTT
TRBV20-1	TRBJ2-2	many	-	CSARAGRGGELFF	TGCAGTGCTAGGGCCGGGAGAGGCGGGGAGCTGTTTTTT
TRBV7-9	TRBJ2-1	many	-	CASSYRLVANEQFF	TGTGCCAGCAGCTACCGACTAGTGGCCAATGAGCAGTTCTTC
TRBV2	TRBJ1-5	many	-	CASSVVASNQPQHF	TGTGCCAGCAGTGTAGTAGCTAGCAATCAGCCCCAGCATTTT
TRBV3-1	TRBJ2-1	many	TRBD2	CASSQGLAGGLGSYNEQFF	TGTGCCAGCAGCCAAGGGCTAGCGGGAGGGCTGGGCTCCTACAATGAGCAGTTCTTC
TRBV24-1	TRBJ2-3	-	TRBD2	CATSDSTSGTDTQYF	TGTGCCACCAGTGATTCAACTAGCGGCACAGATACGCAGTATTTT
TRBV3-1	TRBJ1-1	many	-	CASSQRGGFPGTEAFF	TGTGCCAGCAGCCAACGGGGGGGGTTCCCGGGGACTGAAGCTTTCTTT
TRBV27	TRBJ2-3	few	TRBD2	CASSDRRTSGATDTQYF	TGTGCCAGCAGTGACCGAAGGACTAGCGGGGCCACAGATACGCAGTATTTT
TRBV7-9	TRBJ2-1	-	-	CAGTRDPSGEQFF	TGTGCCGGCACTAGGGACCCCTCCGGTGAGCAGTTCTTC
TRBV18	TRBJ2-3	-	-	CASSPQQTTDTQYF	TGTGCCAGCTCACCACAACAGACCACAGATACGCAGTATTTT
TRBV7-9	TRBJ2-7	many	TRBD1	CASSYTGTGDEQYF	TGTGCCAGCAGCTACACCGGGACAGGGGACGAGCAGTACTTC
TRBV7-9	TRBJ2-7	many	TRBD1	CASSSTGAQYF	TGTGCCAGCAGCTCGACAGGGGCGCAGTACTTC
TRBV19	TRBJ1-1	few	-	CASALTGLRAFF	TGTGCCAGCGCTTTGACGGGGCTTCGAGCTTTCTTT
TRBV28	TRBJ2-5	many	TRBD2	CASRGEAGGASETQYF	TGTGCCAGCAGGGGGGAAGCGGGAGGTGCATCAGAGACCCAGTACTTC
TRBV5-1	TRBJ2-2	many	TRBD2	CASSLNSGGTGELFF	TGCGCCAGCAGCTTGAATAGCGGGGGCACCGGGGAGCTGTTTTTT
TRBV2	TRBJ2-7	many	-	CASSRTATYEQYF	TGTGCCAGCAGTCGGACGGCAACCTACGAGCAGTACTTC
TRBV20-1	TRBJ2-1	many	-	CSALRRGHGVAYNEQFF	TGCAGTGCCCTTCGACGGGGCCATGGGGTTGCCTACAATGAGCAGTTCTTC
TRBV18	TRBJ2-7	many	-	CASSPPQRYEQYF	TGTGCCAGCTCACCACCTCAGCGGTACGAGCAGTACTTC
TRBV3-1	TRBJ2-3	-	TRBD2	CASSLEGGPKDTQYF	TGTGCCAGCAGCCTGGAGGGAGGGCCTAAAGATACGCAGTATTTT
TRBV19	TRBJ2-6	few	-	CASSSLTANLSGANVLTF	TGTGCCAGTAGTAGCTTGACAGCCAACCTCTCTGGGGCCAACGTCCTGACTTTC
TRBV2	TRBJ1-1	many	TRBD1	CASILGTGGAFF	TGTGCCAGCATCCTCGGGACAGGGGGGGCTTTCTTT
TRBV13	TRBJ1-1	-	-	CASSLGIVTEAFF	TGTGCCAGCAGCCTAGGGATTGTCACTGAAGCTTTCTTT
TRBV6-1	TRBJ2-1	few	-	CASRHKPSTDEQFF	TGTGCCAGCAGACACAAGCCCAGCACCGATGAGCAGTTCTTC
TRBV11-2	TRBJ2-2	many	-	CASSLWGAARSQGGELFF	TGTGCCAGCAGCTTATGGGGGGCGGCGAGGTCCCAGGGAGGGGAGCTGTTTTTT
TRBV4-3	TRBJ2-2	-	-	CASSQEGPPGELFF	TGCGCCAGCAGCCAAGAAGGCCCGCCCGGGGAGCTGTTTTTT
TRBV6-5	TRBJ2-1	many	TRBD1	CASSYRGGTGDYNEQFF	TGTGCCAGCAGTTACCGGGGGGGGACAGGGGATTACAATGAGCAGTTCTTC
TRBV18	TRBJ1-2	many	-	CASSRQEANYGYTF	TGTGCCAGCTCACGACAGGAAGCTAACTATGGCTACACCTTC
TRBV30	TRBJ1-5	few	TRBD1	CASDRTGGSNQPQHF	TGTGCCTCCGACCGCACAGGGGGGTCGAATCAGCCCCAGCATTTT
TRBV5-1	TRBJ2-1	-	-	CASSQDMASYNEQFF	TGCGCCAGCAGCCAAGATATGGCCTCCTACAATGAGCAGTTCTTC
TRBV5-1	TRBJ2-7	-	-	CASSLEWSFGYEQYF	TGCGCCAGCAGCTTGGAATGGTCCTTTGGCTACGAGCAGTACTTC
TRBV3-1	TRBJ1-1	many	-	CASSQAQGLEAFF	TGTGCCAGCAGCCAAGCACAGGGCCTTGAAGCTTTCTTT
TRBV20-1	TRBJ1-6	few	-	CSARDLGDSPLHF	TGCAGTGCTAGAGATCTGGGGGATTCACCCCTCCACTTT
TRBV20-1	TRBJ2-7	-	TRBD2	CSATGDGLAGYEQYF	TGCAGTGCCACAGGGGACGGACTAGCGGGCTACGAGCAGTACTTC
TRBV12-3/TRBV12-4	TRBJ2-3	many	-	CASSHRGGPTDTQYF	TGTGCCAGCAGTCACAGGGGAGGCCCCACAGATACGCAGTATTTT
TRBV7-2	TRBJ2-3	many	-	CASSLAQGTDTQYF	TGTGCCAGCAGCTTAGCGCAAGGCACAGATACGCAGTATTTT
TRBV6-1	TRBJ2-6	few	-	CASTPISNGVSGANVLTF	TGTGCCAGCACCCCCATATCTAACGGTGTTTCTGGGGCCAACGTCCTGACTTTC
TRBV2	TRBJ1-1	many	-	CASRAPNTEAFF	TGTGCCAGCAGGGCTCCGAACACTGAAGCTTTCTTT
TRBV30	TRBJ2-2	many	-	CAWSEGVTGELFF	TGTGCCTGGAGTGAAGGTGTCACCGGGGAGCTGTTTTTT
TRBV3-1	TRBJ2-3	many	TRBD2	CASSQGYGGTADTQYF	TGTGCCAGCAGCCAGGGTTACGGGGGGACCGCAGATACGCAGTATTTT
TRBV9	TRBJ2-7	-	TRBD2	CASSEGTSGRRYEQYF	TGTGCCAGCAGCGAGGGGACTAGCGGGAGAAGGTACGAGCAGTACTTC
TRBV30	TRBJ2-3	many	TRBD2	CAWSVSGRVTDTQYF	TGTGCCTGGAGTGTGAGCGGGAGGGTCACAGATACGCAGTATTTT
TRBV9	TRBJ2-1	few	TRBD2	CASSEGLAGGYEQFF	TGTGCCAGCAGCGAGGGACTAGCGGGAGGCTATGAGCAGTTCTTC
TRBV11-2	TRBJ2-2	-	-	CASSLAVLDTGELFF	TGTGCCAGCAGCTTAGCAGTTCTTGACACCGGGGAGCTGTTTTTT
TRBV28	TRBJ2-1	many	-	CASSRTRQTYNEQFF	TGTGCCAGCAGTAGGACCAGACAGACCTACAATGAGCAGTTCTTC
TRBV5-4	TRBJ2-7	few	TRBD2	CASSQPTSGPSYEQYF	TGTGCCAGCAGCCAACCGACTAGCGGTCCTTCCTACGAGCAGTACTTC
TRBV7-2	TRBJ2-1	many	-	CASSLVLDEQFF	TGTGCCAGCAGCTTAGTCTTGGATGAGCAGTTCTTC
TRBV20-1	TRBJ1-6	-	TRBD1	CSASRRATGSFSYNSPLHF	TGCAGTGCTTCACGTCGGGCGACAGGGAGTTTCTCCTATAATTCACCCCTCCACTTT
TRBV5-6	TRBJ2-7	-	-	CASSLEWTEAYEQYF	TGTGCCAGCAGCTTGGAGTGGACGGAAGCCTACGAGCAGTACTTC